This T cell receptor beta chain was found in a study of CXCR3-negative and CXCR3-positive naive CD8 T cells. Sorting was done in triplicate for each CD8+ T cell subset (about 330,000 cells each). Naive CD8+ T cells were CD45RO-CCR7+CD27+CD95-. Points on this clonotype: Its matching antigen is unknown.

Notes on the study in general: Naive CXCR3-positive cells had TRB CDR3s more hydrophobic than those of CXCR3-negative naive cells.

Per the germline V gene, CDR1 is SEHNR and CDR2 is FQNEAQ (reference sequence). The CDR3 length is 16 residues. The authors prepared UMI-labeled TRB cDNA libraries by 5' RACE. TCRdb re-analyzed the 5' RACE reads; it lists each CDR3 protein once, without DNA. This table lists some 120,000 distinct CDR3 sequences. Sequenced input: naive CXCR3+ CD8+ T cells from blood. Subset reported: CD45RO-CCR7+CD27+CD95- naive CD8+ T cells expressing CXCR3 (TNR3+). The source of this sequence is a human donor in good health. Some clones in this sample may be carry-over from other donors' samples. The chain combines TRBV7-9 with TRBJ2-5; TCRdb proposes TRBD2, but this gene call is untestable without DNA. The CDR3 reads CASSLRTSGDQETQYF.